This TCR beta chain was retrieved from a study of OX40 agonist ivuxolimab in advanced cancers. Blood samples were obtained at baseline, cycle 4 day 1, and cycle 7 day 1. The assay was immunoSEQ multiplex PCR, and TCRdb's table has in-frame clones only and misses some. The table shows 90,000 to 100,000 clones, with nearly 90% occurring only once. Germline V lookup: CDR1 ENHRY, CDR2 SYGVKD. The V and J ends lost 5 bases and 4 bases respectively, with 11 bases between them. This CDR3 is built from 13 residues. The chain uses TRBV10-3 and TRBJ1-2; a weak D match, TRBD1 (6 bases). This sequence was found in an adult with an advanced solid tumor such as melanoma, head and neck, liver or kidney cancer. Sequences were derived from CD4+ or CD8+ T cells sorted from blood, sampled in a trial of the OX40 agonist ivuxolimab. CDR3 sequence reads: CAISPGGAYGYTF. The CDR3 region has the DNA TGTGCCATCAGTCCCGGGGGCGCCTATGGCTACACCTTC.